This TCR beta chain stems from a study of T cell repertoires in cytomegalovirus infection. In the study overall: Indications of both CMV infection and matching HLA type were provided by public TCR beta signatures.

The V gene's germline CDR1 is MDHEN and CDR2 SYDVKM. The CDR3 covers 18 residues. With V trimmed by 3 bases and J by 0 bases, 12 bases remained unmatched. TCRdb re-derived calls from the reads in MiXCR, one entry per CDR3 protein. The data contain roughly 200,000 distinct CDR3 sequences, roughly 17% of them singletons. Whole-study results and caveats: Adding up the frequency of public TCR beta families identified people who carried CMV plus the relevant HLA. The response measured ex vivo was dominated by TCR beta clonotypes (HLA-C-restricted and CMV-specific).

This clonotype turned up a few times. Its antigen remains unknown. This sequence originates from a human donor in good health (CMV status not recorded). Some clones in this sample may be carry-over from other donors' samples. The sequenced sample consisted of CD8+ T cells from PBMCs. The J gene is TRBJ1-1, the V gene TRBV28; 8 positions agree with TRBD1. CDR3 bases: TGTGCCAGCAGTTTTTCTCGCCGGGCAGGGGGCTTGAACACTGAAGCTTTCTTT. Encoded protein: CASSFSRRAGGLNTEAFF.